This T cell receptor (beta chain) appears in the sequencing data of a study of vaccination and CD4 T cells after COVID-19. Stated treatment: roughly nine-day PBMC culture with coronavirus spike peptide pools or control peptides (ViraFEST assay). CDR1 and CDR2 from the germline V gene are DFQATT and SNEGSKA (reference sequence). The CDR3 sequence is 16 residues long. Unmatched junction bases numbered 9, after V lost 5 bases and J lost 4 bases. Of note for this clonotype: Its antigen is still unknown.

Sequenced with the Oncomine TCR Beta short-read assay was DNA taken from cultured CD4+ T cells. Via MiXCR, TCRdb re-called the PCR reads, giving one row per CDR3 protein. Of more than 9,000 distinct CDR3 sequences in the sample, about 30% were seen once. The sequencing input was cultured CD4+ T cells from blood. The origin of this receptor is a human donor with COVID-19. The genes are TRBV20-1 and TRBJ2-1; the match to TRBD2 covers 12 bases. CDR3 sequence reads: CSARLAGAKIYNEQFF. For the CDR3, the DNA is TGCAGTGCTCGACTAGCGGGGGCGAAAATTTACAATGAGCAGTTCTTC.